This passage covers 13 T cell receptor beta chains from one sample sequenced in a study of blood T cell repertoires in COVID-19. TCRdb keeps only in-frame clones here, not all; method: immunoSEQ multiplex PCR. The sample lists about 260,000 clones; around nine tenths were seen once. Sequencing used peripheral blood. All receptors come from a woman aged 55-69 years with COVID-19, enrolled during active disease.

The chain has TRBV4-1 and TRBJ1-2; no definite D call. In germline, CDR1 is MGHRA, CDR2 YSYEKL. The CDR3 covers 12 residues. V was pared by 3 bases and J by 8 bases, with 10 bases between. CDR3 loop: CASSQGRLGYTF. The DNA for the CDR3 is TGCGCCAGCAGCCAGGGCCGGTTGGGCTACACCTTC.

The chain couples TRBV6-5 to TRBJ1-1; tentatively, D is TRBD1 (6 bases). Germline assignment: CDR1 MNHEY and CDR2 SVGAGI. Trimming removed 6 bases from V and 0 bases from J, with 14 bases in between. The length of the CDR3 is 15 residues. DNA for the CDR3: TGTGCCAGCAGCCCAAACAGGGTGTTGAACACTGAAGCTTTCTTT. This translates into CASSPNRVLNTEAFF.

The chain has TRBV27 and TRBJ2-3, with 7 bases aligning to TRBD1. Per the germline V gene, CDR1 is MNHEY and CDR2 is SMNVEV (reference sequence). After removal of 5 bases from V and 0 bases from J, the junction contained 8 bases not matched to a gene. CDR3 size: 16 residues. Written as DNA, the CDR3 is TGTGCCAGCAGTAACTACCCGGGACAGAGCACAGATACGCAGTATTTT. Its protein is CASSNYPGQSTDTQYF.

The CDR3 loop is CASSLTQGFGNTIYF. CDR3 in DNA: TGCGCCAGCAGCTTGACCCAGGGTTTTGGAAACACCATATATTTT. The V call is TRBV5-1, the J call TRBJ1-3; the D gene is possibly TRBD1 (5 bases). Trimming removed 1 base at V and 3 bases at J, with 11 bases between. The length of the CDR3 is 15 residues. The germline V gene encodes CDR1 SGHRS and CDR2 YFSETQ. The entire variable domain, with the rest obtained from reference TRBV5-1 and TRBJ1-3, is as follows: KAGVTQTPRYLIKTRGQQVTLSCSPISGHRSVSWYQQTPGQGLQFLFEYFSETQRNKGNFPGRFSGRQFSNSRSEMNVSTLELGDSALYLCASSLTQGFGNTIYFGEGSWLTVV.

The chain employs TRBV7-9 and TRBJ2-1; 13 bases map to TRBD2. Germline values: CDR1 SEHNR, CDR2 FQNEAQ (reference sequence). The length of the CDR3 is 17 residues. V lost 3 bases to trimming and J lost 6 bases; unmatched junction nucleotides: 8. CDR3 bases: TGTGCCAGCAGCTTGTTGGACGGGACTAGCGGGATCAATGAGCAGTTCTTC. It translates to CASSLLDGTSGINEQFF.

The V call is TRBV28, the J call TRBJ1-4, with D possibly matching TRBD1 (6 bases). This CDR3 region has 13 residues. CDR1 is MDHEN and CDR2 is SYDVKM in the germline V gene. Trimming removed 8 bases at V and 3 bases at J, with 10 bases between. CDR3 amino acids: CASQGHPNEKLFF. The CDR3 DNA sequence: TGTGCCAGCCAGGGACATCCTAATGAAAAACTGTTTTTT.

The chain uses TRBV24-1 and TRBJ1-2, with a weak D call TRBD1 (5 bases). V was trimmed by 3 bases and J by 6 bases, leaving 13 bases between them. The CDR3 sequence is 14 residues long. The germline V gene has CDR1 KGHDR and CDR2 SFDVKD. The CDR3 nucleotides are TGTGCCACCAGTGATCCCGGGGGGGAGAATGGCTACACCTTC. It yields the protein CATSDPGGENGYTF.

CDR3 protein: CASSPRKGEQYF. CDR3 DNA sequence: TGTGCCAGCAGTCCGAGGAAGGGGGAGCAGTACTTC. This chain links TRBV6-5 with TRBJ2-7, with D maybe TRBD1 (5 bases). The CDR3 spans 12 residues. Germline V lookup: CDR1 MNHEY, CDR2 SVGAGI. Trimming removed 5 bases at V and 7 bases at J, with 12 bases between.

CDR3 region: CASSLQAGVIADTQYF. CDR3 nucleotide sequence: TGCGCCAGCAGCTTGCAAGCGGGAGTGATTGCAGATACGCAGTATTTT. This sequence joins TRBV5-1 and TRBJ2-3; 8 bases agree with TRBD2. J lost 4 bases, V lost 1 base, and 8 bases had no gene match. The CDR3 loop spans 16 amino acids. Germline V gives CDR1 SGHRS, CDR2 YFSETQ.

V usage is TRBV4-1 and J usage is TRBJ1-6; 8 nucleotides align to TRBD1. Looked up from germline, CDR1 is MGHRA and CDR2 is YSYEKL. The CDR3 consists of 13 residues. J was trimmed by 7 bases and V by 11 bases; bases with no gene match: 7. This CDR3 reads CAGPTGANSPLHF. The CDR3 bases are TGCGCCGGGCCGACAGGGGCAAATTCACCCCTCCACTTT.

The CDR3 here is CASSQVGGTQYF. The CDR3 DNA follows: TGTGCCAGCAGCCAAGTTGGCGGGACGCAGTATTTT. V gene TRBV3-1 (or the pseudogene TRBV3-2) combines with J gene TRBJ2-3; D possibly corresponds to TRBD2 (5 bases). V was trimmed by 1 base and J by 9 bases, leaving 8 bases between them. CDR3 length equals 12 residues. CDR1 and CDR2 (germline): LGHDT, YNNKEL (reference sequence).

The chain uses TRBV14 and TRBJ1-5; D call uncertain. The V end was cut by 2 bases, the J end by 9 bases, with 8 bases between. Germline V gene lookup returns CDR1 SGHDN and CDR2 FVKESK. The CDR3 contains 12 residues. Here the CDR3 DNA reads TGTGCCAGCAGCCAACCCCCAGGGCCCCAGCATTTT. This gives the protein CASSQPPGPQHF.

V is TRBV27 and J is TRBJ2-1; 7 nucleotides line up with TRBD2. The V segment lost 7 bases and the J segment 6 bases; nucleotides outside the gene matches: 15. CDR3 size: 16 residues. Germline-derived CDR1 and CDR2 are MNHEY and SMNVEV (reference sequence). This CDR3 is CASTGRASAQVNEQFF. The CDR3 DNA follows: TGTGCCAGCACAGGGAGGGCATCGGCACAAGTCAATGAGCAGTTCTTC.